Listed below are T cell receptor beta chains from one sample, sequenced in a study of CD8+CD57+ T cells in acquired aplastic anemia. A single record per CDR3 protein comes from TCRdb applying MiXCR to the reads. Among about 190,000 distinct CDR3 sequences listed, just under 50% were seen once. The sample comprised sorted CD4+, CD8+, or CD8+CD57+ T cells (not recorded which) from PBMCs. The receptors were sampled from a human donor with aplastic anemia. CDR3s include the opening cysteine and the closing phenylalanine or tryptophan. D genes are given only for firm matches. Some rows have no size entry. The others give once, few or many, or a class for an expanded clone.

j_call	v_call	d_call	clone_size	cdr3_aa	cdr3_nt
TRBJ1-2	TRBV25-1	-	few	CASSDPTPSYGYTF	TGTGCCAGCAGTGATCCTACGCCGTCCTATGGCTACACCTTC
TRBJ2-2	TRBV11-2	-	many	CASRRRDTPLNTGELFF	TGTGCCAGCAGACGCCGGGACACCCCCTTGAACACCGGGGAGCTGTTTTTT
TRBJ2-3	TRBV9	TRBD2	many	CASSVDGRGTDTQYF	TGTGCCAGCAGCGTAGACGGGAGGGGCACAGATACGCAGTATTTT
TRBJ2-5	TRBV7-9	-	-	CASSPGQYEETQYF	TGTGCCAGCAGCCCGGGACAATACGAAGAGACCCAGTACTTC
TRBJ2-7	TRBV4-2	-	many	CASSQGGGHSYEQYF	TGTGCCAGCAGCCAAGGGGGAGGCCACTCCTACGAGCAGTACTTC
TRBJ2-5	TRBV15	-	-	CATSRQGGETQYF	TGTGCCACCAGCAGACAGGGCGGAGAGACCCAGTACTTC
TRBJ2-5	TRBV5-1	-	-	CASSLERWQETQYF	TGCGCCAGCAGCTTGGAACGGTGGCAAGAGACCCAGTACTTC
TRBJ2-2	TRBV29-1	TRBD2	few	CSVASGINTGELFF	TGCAGCGTTGCAAGCGGGATAAACACCGGGGAGCTGTTTTTT
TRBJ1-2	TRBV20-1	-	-	CSASGNYGYTF	TGCAGTGCGAGCGGCAACTATGGCTACACCTTC
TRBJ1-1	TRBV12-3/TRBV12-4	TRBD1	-	CASSRTGGGNTEAFF	TGTGCCAGCAGTCGAACAGGGGGTGGGAACACTGAAGCTTTCTTT
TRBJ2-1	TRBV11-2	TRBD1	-	CASSPYPGQGKDEQFF	TGTGCCAGCAGCCCATACCCTGGACAGGGTAAGGATGAGCAGTTCTTC
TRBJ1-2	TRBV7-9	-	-	CASSSELQGLGYTF	TGTGCCAGCAGTTCAGAACTCCAGGGCTTAGGCTACACCTTC
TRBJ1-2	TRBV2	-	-	CASSETPNYGYTF	TGTGCCAGCAGTGAGACACCGAACTATGGCTACACCTTC
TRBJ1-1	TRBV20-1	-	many	CSAGGGAMNTEAFF	TGCAGTGCCGGTGGGGGCGCAATGAACACTGAAGCTTTCTTT
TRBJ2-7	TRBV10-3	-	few	CAISESNIRGTYEQYF	TGTGCCATCAGTGAGTCGAATATCAGGGGAACCTACGAGCAGTACTTC
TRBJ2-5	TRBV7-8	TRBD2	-	CASSLAEAGPLTQYF	TGTGCCAGCAGCTTAGCAGAAGCGGGACCCCTGACCCAGTACTTC
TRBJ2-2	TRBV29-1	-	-	CSPEGLTGHGELFF	TGCAGCCCTGAAGGGTTGACAGGTCACGGGGAGCTGTTTTTT
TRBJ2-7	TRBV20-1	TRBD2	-	CSAEDSGLAELYEQYF	TGCAGTGCCGAAGATTCCGGACTAGCGGAACTATACGAGCAGTACTTC
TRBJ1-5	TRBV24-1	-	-	CATIGRWVNQPQHF	TGTGCCACCATTGGCCGGTGGGTCAATCAGCCCCAGCATTTT
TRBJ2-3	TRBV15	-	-	CATSRVSSSTDTQYF	TGTGCCACCAGCAGAGTGTCATCTAGCACAGATACGCAGTATTTT
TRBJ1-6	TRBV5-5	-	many	CASSLGVSYSMSPLHF	TGTGCCAGCAGCTTGGGAGTGAGTTACTCCATGTCACCCCTCCACTTT
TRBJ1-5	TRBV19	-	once	CASSSQSLRQPQHF	TGTGCCAGTAGTTCTCAGAGTCTGCGACAGCCCCAGCATTTT
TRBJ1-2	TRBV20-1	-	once	CSATRVGGYGYTF	TGCAGTGCTACCCGAGTGGGGGGATACGGCTACACCTTC
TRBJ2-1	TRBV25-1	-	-	CASSATRGLVDNEQFF	TGTGCCAGCAGTGCCACGAGGGGACTTGTGGACAATGAGCAGTTCTTC
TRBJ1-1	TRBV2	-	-	CASGSRGTGTEAFF	TGTGCCAGCGGTTCCAGGGGTACGGGCACTGAAGCTTTCTTT
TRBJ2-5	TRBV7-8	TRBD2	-	CASSFLAGPGTQETQYF	TGTGCCAGCAGCTTTCTAGCGGGCCCGGGGACTCAAGAGACCCAGTACTTC
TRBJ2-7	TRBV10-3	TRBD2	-	CAISPQGGHYEQYF	TGTGCCATCAGCCCGCAGGGAGGGCACTACGAGCAGTACTTC
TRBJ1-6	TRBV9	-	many	CASSVARSSSYNSPLHF	TGTGCCAGCAGCGTAGCGCGGAGTAGCTCCTATAATTCACCCCTCCACTTT
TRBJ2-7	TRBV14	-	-	CASSQDLQPYEQYF	TGTGCCAGCAGCCAAGATCTGCAACCCTACGAGCAGTACTTC
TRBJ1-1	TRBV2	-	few	CASSVEGRRAEAFF	TGTGCCAGCAGTGTGGAGGGGCGGCGAGCTGAAGCTTTCTTT
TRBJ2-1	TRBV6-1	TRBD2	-	CASRQGLAGGNERFF	TGTGCCAGCAGGCAAGGACTAGCGGGAGGAAATGAGCGGTTCTTC
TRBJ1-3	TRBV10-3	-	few	CAIRTQGAGNTIYF	TGTGCCATCAGAACACAGGGAGCGGGAAACACCATATATTTT
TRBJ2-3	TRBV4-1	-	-	CTSSQGGAGGTDTQYF	TGCACCAGCAGCCAGGGGGGGGCGGGAGGTACAGATACGCAGTATTTT
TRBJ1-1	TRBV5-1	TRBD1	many	CASSLAGQGNTEAFF	TGCGCCAGCAGCTTGGCGGGACAGGGGAACACTGAAGCTTTCTTT
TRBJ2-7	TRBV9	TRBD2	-	CASSQGGGFHYEQYF	TGTGCCAGCAGCCAAGGCGGGGGGTTTCACTACGAGCAGTACTTC
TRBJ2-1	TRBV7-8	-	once	CASSLPALGMSEQFF	TGTGCCAGCAGCTTACCGGCCCTAGGAATGAGTGAGCAGTTCTTC
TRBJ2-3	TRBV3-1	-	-	CASSQGLLGMADTQYF	TGTGCCAGCAGCCAAGGACTATTAGGGATGGCAGATACGCAGTATTTT
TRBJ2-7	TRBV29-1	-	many	CSVGSAVGEQYF	TGCAGCGTGGGGTCCGCGGTCGGCGAGCAGTACTTC
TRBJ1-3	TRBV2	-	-	CASRGENTIYF	TGTGCCAGCAGGGGAGAAAACACCATATATTTT
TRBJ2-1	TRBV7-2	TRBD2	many	CASSISGIRDEQFF	TGTGCCAGCAGCATTAGCGGGATCCGGGATGAGCAGTTCTTC
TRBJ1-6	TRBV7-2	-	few	CASSLVENSPLHF	TGTGCCAGCAGCTTAGTTGAGAATTCACCCCTCCACTTT
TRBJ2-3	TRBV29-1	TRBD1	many	CSVHYAGGNPDTQYF	TGCAGCGTCCATTATGCAGGGGGCAACCCAGATACGCAGTATTTT
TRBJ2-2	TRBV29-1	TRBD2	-	CSAGRGLGTGELFF	TGCAGCGCAGGGAGGGGTCTAGGCACTGGGGAGCTGTTTTTT
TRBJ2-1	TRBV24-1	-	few	CATSDSGGIPYNEQFF	TGTGCCACCAGTGATTCTGGGGGTATCCCCTACAATGAGCAGTTCTTC
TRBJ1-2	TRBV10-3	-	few	CAIFVSAGVDYGYTF	TGTGCCATCTTTGTGTCAGCGGGGGTGGACTATGGCTACACCTTC
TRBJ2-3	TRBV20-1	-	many	CSARRSGGTDTQYF	TGCAGTGCTAGGCGGAGTGGCGGGACAGATACGCAGTATTTT